This is a list of T cell receptor beta chains from one sample in a study of T cell responses to AZD1222 COVID-19 vaccine. Measured with immunoSEQ multiplex PCR; TCRdb has only the in-frame clones, and not every one. The sample holds about 140,000 clones; about 90% are singletons and the top ten take roughly 7.5%. The sample in question was peripheral blood, obtained 28 days after the second dose of the MenACWY control vaccine. The receptors were gathered from an adult who received the MenACWY meningococcal vaccine as a control. Each CDR3 is given with its conserved first and last residue. A D gene is named only where the DNA matches it firmly. Expanded clones get a size class; other rows say once, few or many, or leave the size out.

>NA|TRBV11-1|TRBJ2-5|NA
TGTGCCAGCAGCTTTTGGACAGACCAAGAGACCCAGTACTTC
CASSFWTDQETQYF
>TRBD1|TRBV15|TRBJ2-3|NA
TGTGCCACCATCGGGACAGGGTATACGCAGTATTTT
CATIGTGYTQYF
>TRBD1|TRBV28|TRBJ1-6|NA
TGTGCCAGCAGTAGGGACAGATCCCTCCACTTT
CASSRDRSLHF
>NA|TRBV28|TRBJ1-2|NA
TGTGCCAGCAGTTTCGGTGGGTTTGGCTACACCTTC
CASSFGGFGYTF
>NA|TRBV4-1|TRBJ1-6|NA
TGCGCCAGCAGCCAAGAGGGAAGGGACCTTTCACCCCTCCACTTT
CASSQEGRDLSPLHF
>NA|TRBV3-1/TRBV3-2|TRBJ2-6|NA
TGTGCCAGCAGCCGGCCTACAGGGCTGGGGACCTCTGGGGCCAACGTCCTGACTTTC
CASSRPTGLGTSGANVLTF
>NA|TRBV19|TRBJ1-1|NA
TGTGCCAGTAGTATAGGAGGGTCTGAAGCTTTCTTT
CASSIGGSEAFF
>NA|TRBV9|TRBJ2-7|NA
TGTGCCAGCAGCCACGGGGACCGGGAAAACTCCTACGAGCAGTACTTC
CASSHGDRENSYEQYF
>NA|TRBV12-3/TRBV12-4|TRBJ1-1|NA
TGTGCCAGCAGTTTTGGCCTTGGGTCAGCTTTCTTT
CASSFGLGSAFF
>NA|TRBV30|TRBJ2-7|NA
TGTGCCTGGAGAACACAAGCAGGCGAGCAGTACTTC
CAWRTQAGEQYF
>NA|TRBV6-5|TRBJ1-1|NA
TGTGCCAGCAGTTTTGGGGGGGCAGTGAACACTGAAGCTTTCTTT
CASSFGGAVNTEAFF
>TRBD2|TRBV18|TRBJ2-3|NA
TGTGCCAGCTCACCCCAATCGTCTAGCGGGGATACGCAGTATTTT
CASSPQSSSGDTQYF
>NA|TRBV5-1|TRBJ2-2|NA
TGCGCCAGCAGCTTCCCCACCGGGGAGCTGTTTTTT
CASSFPTGELFF
>NA|TRBV28|TRBJ2-2|NA
TGTGCCACCCGTTCTGGGGAGCTGTTTTTT
CATRSGELFF
>NA|TRBV7-2|TRBJ2-7|NA
TGTGCCAGCAGCTACAGGGTTCCGCTTTCAACGGAGCAGTACTTC
CASSYRVPLSTEQYF
>NA|TRBV25-1|TRBJ2-7|once
TGTGCCAGCAGTGGACAGGTCCCCTACGAGCAGTACTTC
CASSGQVPYEQYF
>TRBD2|TRBV6-2/TRBV6-3|TRBJ2-1|once
TGTGCCAGCAGTAACCCCCCGCCACCGGGACTAGTGAACAATGAGCAGTTCTTC
CASSNPPPPGLVNNEQFF
>TRBD1|TRBV19|TRBJ1-1|NA
TGTGCCAGTAGTCGGACAGGGTCCACTGAAGCTTTCTTT
CASSRTGSTEAFF
>NA|TRBV28|TRBJ2-1|NA
TGTGCCAGCAGTTTCCGGCACCCTTTAAATGAGCAGTTCTTC
CASSFRHPLNEQFF
>NA|TRBV12-3/TRBV12-4|TRBJ2-5|NA
TGTGCCAGCAGTCCTGAAGAGACCCAGTACTTC
CASSPEETQYF
>NA|TRBV18|TRBJ2-1|once
TGTGCCAGCTCACCAGGGGGTAGCTCCTACAATGAGCAGTTCTTC
CASSPGGSSYNEQFF
>NA|TRBV12-3/TRBV12-4|TRBJ1-1|NA
TGTGCCAGCAGTTTACCCTACTACACTGAAGCTTTCTTT
CASSLPYYTEAFF
>NA|TRBV19|TRBJ1-5|NA
TGTGCCAGTAGTGAGACAGCTTCCAATCAGCCCCAGCATTTT
CASSETASNQPQHF
>TRBD2|TRBV9|TRBJ2-2|NA
TGTGCCAGCAGCGGTAATAGCGGGCCAATGGGGGAGCTGTTTTTT
CASSGNSGPMGELFF
>NA|TRBV29-1|TRBJ1-2|NA
TGCAGCGCCGCGGGTTTGCAGGCAAATGGCTACACCTTC
CSAAGLQANGYTF
>NA|TRBV5-6|TRBJ2-5|NA
TGTGCCAGCAGCGACGGCGTACAAGAGACCCAGTACTTC
CASSDGVQETQYF
>NA|TRBV15|TRBJ2-2|NA
TGTGCCACCAGCAGAGGGAGTTTCGGCACCGGGGAGCTGTTTTTT
CATSRGSFGTGELFF
>TRBD2|TRBV7-2|TRBJ2-3|NA
TGTGCCAGCAGCTTAGTGGGGGGGGCAGATACGCAGTATTTT
CASSLVGGADTQYF
>NA|TRBV5-5|TRBJ1-5|NA
TGTGCCAGCAGCTTGAGGGGGAGCAATCAGCCCCAGCATTTT
CASSLRGSNQPQHF
>TRBD2|TRBV4-1|TRBJ2-1|NA
TGCGCCAGCAGCCAAGATACGGGACTAGCGGAAAGTCGGCAGTTCTTC
CASSQDTGLAESRQFF
>TRBD2|TRBV5-1|TRBJ2-3|NA
TGCGCCAGCAGCCAGGGACTAGCGGGAAGTCCCACAGATACGCAGTATTTT
CASSQGLAGSPTDTQYF
>TRBD1|TRBV6-5|TRBJ1-1|few
TGTGCCAGCAGTTCTGACAGGGTATCCACTGAAGCTTTCTTT
CASSSDRVSTEAFF
>NA|TRBV24-1|TRBJ2-1|once
TGTGCCACCAGGAAGGGCGGGACGACCGATGAGCAGTTCTTC
CATRKGGTTDEQFF
>NA|TRBV5-1|TRBJ2-3|NA
TGCGCCAGCAGCTACGGACAGTACACAGATACGCAGTATTTT
CASSYGQYTDTQYF
>NA|TRBV7-2|TRBJ2-1|NA
TGTGCCAGCAGCTTTACGAGGGGACCAAGAAAGCAGTTCTTC
CASSFTRGPRKQFF
>NA|TRBV7-2|TRBJ2-7|NA
TGTGCCAGCAGCTTAGCGGGCCCAGATGGCGGCTACGAGCAGTACTTC
CASSLAGPDGGYEQYF
>NA|TRBV30|TRBJ2-7|NA
TGTGCCTGGAGCGGGGGTGGGACGAGTGAGCAGTACTTC
CAWSGGGTSEQYF
>NA|TRBV24-1|TRBJ2-5|NA
TGTGCCACCAGTGATCAGGGGTTCGGGGAGACCCAGTACTTC
CATSDQGFGETQYF
>NA|TRBV29-1|TRBJ1-5|NA
TGCAGCGTTGCGCACGGGGGCGATCAGCCCCAGCATTTT
CSVAHGGDQPQHF
>TRBD2|TRBV5-1|TRBJ2-5|NA
TGCGCCAGCAGCGTGGGACTAGCGGGAGAGACCCAGTACTTC
CASSVGLAGETQYF
>NA|TRBV14|TRBJ2-1|NA
TGTGCCAGCAGCCAAGCTAGCCTCGGGTACAATGAGCAGTTCTTC
CASSQASLGYNEQFF
>TRBD1|TRBV19|TRBJ1-6|NA
TGTGCCAGTAGTATAGAGGACAGGGGTAATTCACCCCTCCACTTT
CASSIEDRGNSPLHF
>NA|TRBV11-3|TRBJ2-3|NA
TGTGCCAGCAGCTTAGGACGCCCGGGCGGGCTCACAGATACGCAGTATTTT
CASSLGRPGGLTDTQYF
>NA|TRBV11-2|TRBJ2-3|once
TGTGCCAGCAGCTTGGGTTGGAGGGGTTCAGATACGCAGTATTTT
CASSLGWRGSDTQYF
>NA|TRBV18|TRBJ1-3|NA
TGTGCCAGCTCACCAAACACAGGAGCGGCCTCTGGAAACACCATATATTTT
CASSPNTGAASGNTIYF
>NA|TRBV29-1|TRBJ2-3|NA
TGCAGCGTTGGGGGCGGGTGGGGCACAGATACGCAGTATTTT
CSVGGGWGTDTQYF
>NA|TRBV28|TRBJ1-2|once
TGTGCCAGCAGTTTGAACGGTTGGGGCTACACCTTC
CASSLNGWGYTF